What follows are 22 T cell receptor beta chains derived from one specimen sequenced in a study of technical replicates of blood from a few donors. The assay was immunoSEQ multiplex PCR, and TCRdb's table has in-frame clones only and misses some. The sample includes fewer than 90,000 clones, roughly 94% of them seen just once. Sample: T cells isolated from PBMCs. The receptor source for this set is a human donor in good health.

The chain links TRBV7-2 to TRBJ1-1; D unclear. Germline CDR1 reads SGHTA; CDR2 reads FQGNSA. Trimming pared 4 bases from V and 4 bases from J, leaving 13 bases between. The CDR3 runs 14 residues. CDR3 in amino acids: CASSSEASVTEAFF. The CDR3, as DNA: TGTGCCAGCAGCTCAGAGGCGTCGGTCACTGAAGCTTTCTTT.

The CDR3: CASGQGDTEAFF. DNA of the CDR3: TGTGCCAGCGGACAGGGTGACACTGAAGCTTTCTTT. The gene calls are TRBV6-1 and TRBJ1-1; 8 bases map to TRBD1. The J segment lost 3 bases and the V segment lost 8 bases, leaving 2 bases of the junction unmatched. The CDR3 consists of 12 residues. Germline CDR1 and CDR2: MNHNS and SASEGT.

This chain links TRBV27 with TRBJ2-1; 10 nucleotides line up with TRBD2. CDR3 length: 15 amino acids. Trimming at V came to 7 bases and at J to 6 bases, leaving 9 bases not matched to a gene. Per the germline V gene, CDR1 is MNHEY and CDR2 is SMNVEV (reference sequence). The chain's CDR3 is CASIQAGGLSNEQFF. CDR3 nucleotides: TGTGCCAGCATCCAAGCGGGAGGGTTGAGCAATGAGCAGTTCTTC.

This chain links TRBV2 with TRBJ2-5; 7 nucleotides align to TRBD1. The CDR3 extends over 14 amino acids. Looked up from germline, CDR1 is SNHLY and CDR2 is FYNNEI. The J segment lost 6 bases and the V segment lost 8 bases, leaving 12 bases of the junction unmatched. CDR3 in amino acids: CASWNLGQAKTQYF. The DNA of the CDR3 is TGTGCCAGCTGGAATCTTGGACAGGCTAAGACCCAGTACTTC.

The chain is built from TRBV27 and TRBJ1-1, with D possibly being TRBD1 (6 bases). Deletions cut 2 bases from V and 3 bases from J, with 10 bases between. Germline CDR1 reads MNHEY; CDR2 reads SMNVEV (reference sequence). This CDR3 is 14 amino acids long. The CDR3 sequence: CASSLLQGYTEAFF. CDR3 DNA sequence: TGTGCCAGCAGTTTACTACAGGGTTACACTGAAGCTTTCTTT.

This chain joins TRBV19 and TRBJ1-1, with D perhaps matching TRBD1 (5 bases). In germline, CDR1 is LNHDA, CDR2 SQIVND (reference sequence). The CDR3 contains 16 residues. V gave up 7 bases and J gave up 1 base, with 19 bases separating them. DNA for the CDR3: TGTGCCAGTACCGCGAAGGGGCGAGGAACGAACACTGAAGCTTTCTTT. Translated, it gives CASTAKGRGTNTEAFF.

The chain is built from TRBV6-1 and TRBJ2-1; D is possibly TRBD1 (6 bases). The V and J ends lost 7 bases and 0 bases respectively, with 13 bases between them. The CDR3 loop spans 15 amino acids. Germline-derived CDR1 and CDR2 are MNHNS and SASEGT. The DNA for the CDR3 is TGTGCCAGCACCTATAGGGGGAGCTCCTACAATGAGCAGTTCTTC. As protein: CASTYRGSSYNEQFF.

This sequence joins TRBV29-1 and TRBJ2-7, with TRBD2 as a possible D gene (6 bases). The germline V gene encodes CDR1 SQVTM and CDR2 ANQGSEA. The CDR3 runs 14 residues. The V gene lost 1 base and the J gene lost 2 bases, with 12 bases spanning the gap. CDR3 protein: CSVEVGGRPYEQYF. The DNA of the CDR3 is TGCAGCGTTGAAGTGGGGGGTCGCCCCTACGAGCAGTACTTC.

This clone was detected once. The chain has TRBV7-3 and TRBJ2-6; no reliable D call. V was trimmed by 6 bases and J by 0 bases, leaving 9 bases between them. This CDR3 is built from 15 residues. The germline V gene has CDR1 SGHTA and CDR2 FQGTGA. The CDR3 protein is CASRTFRSGANVLTF. The CDR3 nucleotides read TGTGCCAGCAGGACTTTTCGCTCTGGGGCCAACGTCCTGACTTTC.

V and J are TRBV7-2 and TRBJ2-7; 9 bases map to TRBD1. CDR1 and CDR2 from the germline V gene are SGHTA and FQGNSA. The CDR3 loop spans 15 amino acids. The trim removed 3 bases at V and 1 base at J, leaving 4 bases unmatched. CDR3 nucleotides: TGTGCCAGCAGCTTCCTTGGGACAGGGTCCTACGAGCAGTACTTC. Encoded protein: CASSFLGTGSYEQYF. The full variable domain, in which reference TRBV7-2 and TRBJ2-7 provide the parts outside the CDR3, is GAGVSQSPSNKVTEKGKDVELRCDPISGHTALYWYRQSLGQGLEFLIYFQGNSAPDKSGLPSDRFSAERTGGSVSTLTIQRTQQEDSAVYLCASSFLGTGSYEQYFGPGTRLTVT.

CDR3 in DNA: TGTGCCAGCAGGGAGACAGGTTCGGGAAATGAGCAGTTCTTC. Translation gives CASRETGSGNEQFF. The J gene is TRBJ2-1, the V gene TRBV6-5; D is possibly TRBD1 (6 bases). The germline V gene encodes CDR1 MNHEY and CDR2 SVGAGI. V was pared by 6 bases and J by 7 bases, with 16 bases between. This CDR3 has 14 residues.

The rearrangement joins TRBV27 to TRBJ2-5; 7 nucleotides match TRBD1. CDR1 is MNHEY, CDR2 SMNVEV, per germline (reference sequence). V lost 4 bases and J lost 3; bases outside the gene matches: 11. The CDR3 totals 16 residues. CDR3 DNA sequence: TGTGCCAGCAGTTGCGACAGGGTGATTTTCAAAGAGACCCAGTACTTC. Its protein is CASSCDRVIFKETQYF.

The chain combines TRBV30 with TRBJ2-7, with D perhaps matching TRBD1 (5 bases). CDR3 length equals 11 residues. V lost 5 bases to trimming and J lost 5 bases, with 10 bases between them. Germline V lookup: CDR1 GTSNPN, CDR2 SVGIG (reference sequence). The CDR3 region is CAWGAPHEQYF. CDR3 in DNA: TGTGCCTGGGGGGCACCCCACGAGCAGTACTTC.

This sequence joins TRBV19 and TRBJ2-7, with D unresolved. V was cut by 4 bases and J by 3 bases, with 10 bases left in between. This CDR3 region has 13 residues. Germline CDR1 reads LNHDA; CDR2 reads SQIVND (reference sequence). DNA for the CDR3: TGTGCCAGTAGTAGAGAGCCGGGCTACGAGCAGTACTTC. Amino acids: CASSREPGYEQYF.

This clone occurred once. The J gene is TRBJ2-7, the V gene TRBV7-2; 10 bases are shared with TRBD2. The J segment lost 5 bases and the V segment lost 5 bases, leaving 9 bases of the junction unmatched. Germline V CDR1 and CDR2: SGHTA, FQGNSA. The CDR3 totals 15 residues. The CDR3 spells CASSRGLAGENEQYF. In DNA form, the CDR3 reads TGTGCCAGCAGCCGTGGGCTAGCGGGGGAGAACGAGCAGTACTTC. The variable domain in full, with the rest retrieved from reference TRBV7-2 and TRBJ2-7, is GAGVSQSPSNKVTEKGKDVELRCDPISGHTALYWYRQSLGQGLEFLIYFQGNSAPDKSGLPSDRFSAERTGGSVSTLTIQRTQQEDSAVYLCASSRGLAGENEQYFGPGTRLTVT.

The rearrangement joins TRBV10-3 to TRBJ2-7, with 11 bases fitting TRBD2. V shed 9 bases and J 5 bases; nucleotides not matched to a gene: 9. There are 14 residues in the CDR3. The germline V gene has CDR1 ENHRY and CDR2 SYGVKD. CDR3 sequence reads: CAISRGTSGNEQYF. CDR3 nucleotides: TGTGCCATTTCCCGCGGGACTAGCGGCAACGAGCAGTACTTC.

The chain couples TRBV6-1 to TRBJ1-1; TRBD1 matches at 9 bases. The CDR3 length is 14 residues. The V segment lost 0 bases and the J segment 11 bases; nucleotides outside the gene matches: 7. Germline loops: CDR1 MNHNS, CDR2 SASEGT. The CDR3, as DNA: TGTGCCAGCAGTGAAGCCCGGACAGGGGTGACGGCTTTCTTT. Translation gives CASSEARTGVTAFF.

The chain is built from TRBV7-9 and TRBJ2-7; 8 bases are shared with TRBD1. Germline loops: CDR1 SEHNR, CDR2 FQNEAQ (reference sequence). V gave up 0 bases and J gave up 6 bases; unmatched junction bases: 7. The CDR3 length is 15 residues. The CDR3 nucleotides read TGTGCCAGCAGCTTAGCGCCTCAGGGGGCCCCCGAGCAGTACTTC. It yields the protein CASSLAPQGAPEQYF.

The rearrangement links TRBV19 to TRBJ1-1; 8 positions agree with TRBD1. The CDR3 runs 15 residues. CDR1 and CDR2 from the germline V gene are LNHDA and SQIVND (reference sequence). V trimming: 3 bases; J trimming: 4 bases; junction bases outside the gene matches: 7. The CDR3 DNA follows: TGTGCCAGTAGTATGCCCCGGACAGGGCGCACTGAAGCTTTCTTT. Encoded protein: CASSMPRTGRTEAFF.

The rearrangement links TRBV7-8 to TRBJ1-5; TRBD1 is a possible D gene (6 bases). The CDR3 is made up of 15 amino acids. CDR1 is SGHVS and CDR2 is FQNEAQ in the germline V gene. Trimming cost V 1 base and J 7 bases, with 14 bases left between them. The CDR3 sequence: CASSLGTEGYQPQHF. In nucleotides, the CDR3 is TGTGCCAGCAGCTTAGGGACAGAGGGGTACCAGCCCCAGCATTTT.

The V and J genes are TRBV11-2 and TRBJ2-7; 11 nucleotides agree with TRBD2. The trim removed 2 bases at V and 3 bases at J, leaving 0 bases unmatched. CDR1 is SGHAT and CDR2 is FQNNGV in the germline V gene. The CDR3 consists of 14 residues. The CDR3 here is CASSLTSGSYEQYF. The CDR3, as DNA: TGTGCCAGCAGCTTAACTAGCGGGAGCTACGAGCAGTACTTC.

The chain has TRBV11-2 and TRBJ1-2, with 10 bases aligning to TRBD1. The J segment lost 7 bases and the V segment lost 1 base, leaving 3 bases of the junction unmatched. The CDR3 is 14 amino acids. The V gene's germline CDR1 is SGHAT and CDR2 FQNNGV. This CDR3 reads CASSLGQGASGYTF. In DNA, the CDR3 is TGTGCCAGCAGCTTAGGACAGGGGGCTTCTGGCTACACCTTC.